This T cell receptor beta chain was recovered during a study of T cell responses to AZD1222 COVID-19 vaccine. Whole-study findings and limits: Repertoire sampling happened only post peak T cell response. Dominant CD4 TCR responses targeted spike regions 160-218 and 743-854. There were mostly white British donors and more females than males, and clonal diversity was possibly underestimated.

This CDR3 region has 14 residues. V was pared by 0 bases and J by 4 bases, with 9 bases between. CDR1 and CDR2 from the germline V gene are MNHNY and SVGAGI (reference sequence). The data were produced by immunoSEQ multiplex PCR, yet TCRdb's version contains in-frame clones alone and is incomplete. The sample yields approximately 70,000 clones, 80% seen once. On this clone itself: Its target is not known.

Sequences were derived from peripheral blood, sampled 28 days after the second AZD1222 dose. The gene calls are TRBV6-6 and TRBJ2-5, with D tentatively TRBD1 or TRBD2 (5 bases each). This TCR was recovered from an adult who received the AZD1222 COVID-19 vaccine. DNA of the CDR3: TGTGCCAGCAGTTACTCGGCAGGGAGAGAGACCCAGTACTTC. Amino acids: CASSYSAGRETQYF.